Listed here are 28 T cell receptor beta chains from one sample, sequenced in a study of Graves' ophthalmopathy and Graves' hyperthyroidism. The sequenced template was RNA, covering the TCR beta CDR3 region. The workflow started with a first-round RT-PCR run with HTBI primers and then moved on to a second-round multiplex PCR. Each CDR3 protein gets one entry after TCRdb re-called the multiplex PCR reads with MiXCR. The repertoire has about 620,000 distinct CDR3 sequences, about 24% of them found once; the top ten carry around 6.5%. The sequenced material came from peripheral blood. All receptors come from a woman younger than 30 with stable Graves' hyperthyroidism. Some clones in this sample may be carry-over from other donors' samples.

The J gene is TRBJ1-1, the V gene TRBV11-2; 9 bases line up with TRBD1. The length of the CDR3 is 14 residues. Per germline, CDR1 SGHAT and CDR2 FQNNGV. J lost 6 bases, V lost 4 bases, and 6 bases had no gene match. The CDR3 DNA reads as TGTGCCAGCAGCTCAAGGGACAGGGCACCTGAAGCTTTCTTT. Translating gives CASSSRDRAPEAFF.

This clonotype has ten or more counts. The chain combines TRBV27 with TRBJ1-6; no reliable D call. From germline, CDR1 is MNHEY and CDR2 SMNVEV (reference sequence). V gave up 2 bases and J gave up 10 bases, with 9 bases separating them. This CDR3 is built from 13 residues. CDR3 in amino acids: CASSLADNSPLHF. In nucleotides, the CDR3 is TGTGCCAGCAGTTTAGCCGACAACTCACCCCTCCACTTT.

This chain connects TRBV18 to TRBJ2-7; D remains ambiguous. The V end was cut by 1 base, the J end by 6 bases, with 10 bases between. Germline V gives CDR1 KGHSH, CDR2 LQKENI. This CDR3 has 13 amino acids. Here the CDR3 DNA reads TGTGCCAGCTCACCACAGACGCAGCTCGAGCAGTACTTC. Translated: CASSPQTQLEQYF.

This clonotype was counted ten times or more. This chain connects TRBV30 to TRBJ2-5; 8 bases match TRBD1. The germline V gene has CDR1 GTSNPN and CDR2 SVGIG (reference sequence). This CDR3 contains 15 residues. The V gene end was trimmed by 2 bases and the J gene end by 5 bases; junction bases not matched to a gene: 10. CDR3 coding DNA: TGTGCCTGGAGTAAGGCGACAGGGGTACAGGAGACCCAGTACTTC. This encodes CAWSKATGVQETQYF. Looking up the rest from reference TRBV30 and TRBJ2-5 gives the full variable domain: SQTIHQWPATLVQPVGSPLSLECTVEGTSNPNLYWYRQAAGRGLQLLFYSVGIGQISSEVPQNLSASRPQDRQFILSSKKLLLSDSGFYLCAWSKATGVQETQYFGPGTRLLVL.

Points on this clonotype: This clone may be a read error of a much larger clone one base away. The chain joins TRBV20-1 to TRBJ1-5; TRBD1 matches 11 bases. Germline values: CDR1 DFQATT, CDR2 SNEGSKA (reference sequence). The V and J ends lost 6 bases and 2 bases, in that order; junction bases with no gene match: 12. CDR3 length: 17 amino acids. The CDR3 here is CSATSPGQGVRNQPQHF. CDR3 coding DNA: TGCAGTGCCACGTCACCGGGACAGGGGGTCCGCAATCAGCCCCAGCATTTT.

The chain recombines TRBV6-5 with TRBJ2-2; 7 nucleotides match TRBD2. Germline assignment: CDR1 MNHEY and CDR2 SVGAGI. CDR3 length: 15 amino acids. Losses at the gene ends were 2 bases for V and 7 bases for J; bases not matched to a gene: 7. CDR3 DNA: TGTGCCAGCAGTTACAGGGACTATCGAGACGGGGAGCTGTTTTTT. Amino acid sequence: CASSYRDYRDGELFF.

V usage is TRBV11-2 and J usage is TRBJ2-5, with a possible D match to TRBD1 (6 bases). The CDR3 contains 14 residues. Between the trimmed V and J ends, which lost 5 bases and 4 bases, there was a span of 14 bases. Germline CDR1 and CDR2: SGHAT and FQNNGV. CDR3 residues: CASSRGGQLETQYF. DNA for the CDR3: TGTGCCAGCAGCCGAGGAGGACAGTTAGAGACCCAGTACTTC.

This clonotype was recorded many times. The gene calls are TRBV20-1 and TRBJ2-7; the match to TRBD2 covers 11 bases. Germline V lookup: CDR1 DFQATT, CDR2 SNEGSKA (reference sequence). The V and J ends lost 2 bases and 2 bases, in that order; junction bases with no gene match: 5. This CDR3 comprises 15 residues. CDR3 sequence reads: CSARLSGGGPYEQYF. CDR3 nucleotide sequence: TGCAGTGCTAGACTTAGCGGGGGGGGGCCCTACGAGCAGTACTTC.

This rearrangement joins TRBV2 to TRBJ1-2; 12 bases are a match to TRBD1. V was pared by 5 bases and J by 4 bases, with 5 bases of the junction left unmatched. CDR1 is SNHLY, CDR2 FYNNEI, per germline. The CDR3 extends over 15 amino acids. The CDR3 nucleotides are TGTGCCAGCAGTAGGGACAGGGGGCTAGGCTATGGCTACACCTTC. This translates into CASSRDRGLGYGYTF.

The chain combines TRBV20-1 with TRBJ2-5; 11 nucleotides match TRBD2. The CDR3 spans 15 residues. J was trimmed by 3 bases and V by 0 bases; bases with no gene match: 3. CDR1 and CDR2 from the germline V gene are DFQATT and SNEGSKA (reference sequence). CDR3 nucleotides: TGCAGTGCTAGAGATTTACTAGCGGGAGAAGAGACCCAGTACTTC. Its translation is CSARDLLAGEETQYF.

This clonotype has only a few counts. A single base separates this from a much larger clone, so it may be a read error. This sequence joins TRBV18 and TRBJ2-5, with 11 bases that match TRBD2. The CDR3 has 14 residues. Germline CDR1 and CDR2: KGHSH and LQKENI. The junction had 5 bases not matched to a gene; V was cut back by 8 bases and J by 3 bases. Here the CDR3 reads CASSRGLAEETQYF. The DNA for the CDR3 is TGTGCCAGCAGCAGGGGACTAGCGGAAGAGACCCAGTACTTC.

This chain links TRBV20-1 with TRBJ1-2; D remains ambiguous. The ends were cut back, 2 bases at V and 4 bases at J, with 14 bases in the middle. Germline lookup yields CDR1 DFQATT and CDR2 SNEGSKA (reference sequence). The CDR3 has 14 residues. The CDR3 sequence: CSARKGGFRYGYTF. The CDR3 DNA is TGCAGTGCTAGAAAGGGAGGGTTTCGCTATGGCTACACCTTC.

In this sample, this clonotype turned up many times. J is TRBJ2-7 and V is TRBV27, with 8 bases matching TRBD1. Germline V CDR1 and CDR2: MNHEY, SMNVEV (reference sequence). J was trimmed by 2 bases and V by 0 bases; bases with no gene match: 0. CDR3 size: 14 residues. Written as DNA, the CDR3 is TGTGCCAGCAGTTTATCGGACAGGGCCTACGAGCAGTACTTC. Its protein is CASSLSDRAYEQYF.

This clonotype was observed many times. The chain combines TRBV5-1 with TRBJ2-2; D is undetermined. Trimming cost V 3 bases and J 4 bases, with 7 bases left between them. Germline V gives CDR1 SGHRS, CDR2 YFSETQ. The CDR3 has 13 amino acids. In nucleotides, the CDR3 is TGCGCCAGCAGCTACCAAGGCACCGGGGAGCTGTTTTTT. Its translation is CASSYQGTGELFF.

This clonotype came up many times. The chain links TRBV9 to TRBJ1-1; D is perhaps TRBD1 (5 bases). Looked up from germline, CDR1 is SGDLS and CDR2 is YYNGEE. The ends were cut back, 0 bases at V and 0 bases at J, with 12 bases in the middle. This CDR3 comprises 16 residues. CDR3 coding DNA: TGTGCCAGCAGCGTAGGTGGTGACAGAGTGAACACTGAAGCTTTCTTT. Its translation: CASSVGGDRVNTEAFF.

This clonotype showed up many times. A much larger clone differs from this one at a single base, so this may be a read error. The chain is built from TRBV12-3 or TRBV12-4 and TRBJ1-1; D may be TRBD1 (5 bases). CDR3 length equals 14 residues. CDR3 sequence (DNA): TGTGCCAGCAGTTTGAACAGGATGAACACTGGAGCTTTCTTT. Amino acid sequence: CASSLNRMNTGAFF.

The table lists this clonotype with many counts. In nucleotides, the CDR3 is TGTGCCAGCAGCAAACAGGGTGGTTCACCCCTCCACTTT. Amino acids: CASSKQGGSPLHF. This chain uses TRBV12-3 or TRBV12-4 with TRBJ1-6; D perhaps matches TRBD1 (6 bases). Between the trimmed V and J ends, which lost 6 bases and 9 bases, there was a span of 12 bases. The CDR3 covers 13 residues.

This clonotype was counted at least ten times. The CDR3 protein is CASSLSESGYTEAFF. The DNA of the CDR3 is TGTGCCAGCAGCCTGAGCGAATCAGGGTACACTGAAGCTTTCTTT. The V call is TRBV6-1, the J call TRBJ1-1, with a weak D call TRBD1 (5 bases). The germline gives CDR1 MNHNS, CDR2 SASEGT. CDR3 size: 15 residues. The V end lost 6 bases, the J end lost 3 bases, and 17 bases lay between the germline ends.

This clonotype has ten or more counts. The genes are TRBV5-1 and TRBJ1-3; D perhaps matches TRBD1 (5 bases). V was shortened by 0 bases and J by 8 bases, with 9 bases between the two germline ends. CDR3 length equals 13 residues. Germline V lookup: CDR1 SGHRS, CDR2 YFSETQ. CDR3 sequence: CASSLVPGDTIYF. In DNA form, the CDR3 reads TGCGCCAGCAGCTTGGTGCCGGGGGACACCATATATTTT.

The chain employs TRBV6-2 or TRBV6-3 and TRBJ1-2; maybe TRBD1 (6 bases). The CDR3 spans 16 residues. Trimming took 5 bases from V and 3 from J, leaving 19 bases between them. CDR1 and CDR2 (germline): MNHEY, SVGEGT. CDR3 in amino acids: CASSPTGIPLYYGYTF. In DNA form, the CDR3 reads TGTGCCAGCAGTCCTACAGGGATCCCCCTCTACTATGGCTACACCTTC.

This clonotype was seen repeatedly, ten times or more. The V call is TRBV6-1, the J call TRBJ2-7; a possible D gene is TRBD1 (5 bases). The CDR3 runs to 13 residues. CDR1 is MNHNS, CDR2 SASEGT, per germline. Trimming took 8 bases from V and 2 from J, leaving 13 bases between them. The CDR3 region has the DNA TGTGCCAGCCGAGTTCCAGGGACCTACGAGCAGTACTTC. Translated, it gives CASRVPGTYEQYF.

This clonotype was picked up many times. The chain's CDR3 is CASRDPITHYEQYF. The CDR3 DNA follows: TGTGCCAGCAGGGACCCGATTACCCATTACGAGCAGTACTTC. The V and J genes are TRBV6-1 and TRBJ2-7; D remains ambiguous. CDR1 MNHNS and CDR2 SASEGT come from the germline V gene. The CDR3 length is 14 residues. V gave up 6 bases and J gave up 4 bases, with 16 bases separating them.

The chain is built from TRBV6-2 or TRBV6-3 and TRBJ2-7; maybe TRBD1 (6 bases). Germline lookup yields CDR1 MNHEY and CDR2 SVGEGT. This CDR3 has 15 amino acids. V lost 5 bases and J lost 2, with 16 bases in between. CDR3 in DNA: TGTGCCAGCAGTCCTTTGACAGGTTGGCCCTACGAGCAGTACTTC. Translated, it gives CASSPLTGWPYEQYF.

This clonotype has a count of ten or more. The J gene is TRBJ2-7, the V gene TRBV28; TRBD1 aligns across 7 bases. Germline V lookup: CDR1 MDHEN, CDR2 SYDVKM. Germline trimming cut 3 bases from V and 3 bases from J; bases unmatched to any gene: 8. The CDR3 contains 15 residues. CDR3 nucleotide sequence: TGTGCCAGCAGTTTCGCGGACAGGACCCGCTACGAGCAGTACTTC. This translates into CASSFADRTRYEQYF.

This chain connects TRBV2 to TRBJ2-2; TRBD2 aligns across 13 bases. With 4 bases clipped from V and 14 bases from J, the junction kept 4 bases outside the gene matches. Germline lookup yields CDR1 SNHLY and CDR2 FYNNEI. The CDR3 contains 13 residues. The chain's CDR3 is CASSGTSGGALFF. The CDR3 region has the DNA TGTGCCAGCAGTGGAACTAGCGGGGGGGCCCTGTTTTTT.

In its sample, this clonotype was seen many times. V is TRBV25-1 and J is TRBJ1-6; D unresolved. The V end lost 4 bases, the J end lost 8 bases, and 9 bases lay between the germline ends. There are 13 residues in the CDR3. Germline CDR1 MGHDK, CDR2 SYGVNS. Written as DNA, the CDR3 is TGTGCCAGCAGTGCGGGTGCATATTCACCCCTCCACTTT. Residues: CASSAGAYSPLHF.

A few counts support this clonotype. DNA for the CDR3: TGCGCCAGCAGCTGGGGACAGGGTATGAACACTGAAGCTTTCTTT. Protein: CASSWGQGMNTEAFF. The V call is TRBV5-1, the J call TRBJ1-1, with 9 positions matching TRBD1. Looked up from germline, CDR1 is SGHRS and CDR2 is YFSETQ. The CDR3 has 15 residues. V dropped 3 bases and J dropped 0; count of bases not matched to a gene: 3.

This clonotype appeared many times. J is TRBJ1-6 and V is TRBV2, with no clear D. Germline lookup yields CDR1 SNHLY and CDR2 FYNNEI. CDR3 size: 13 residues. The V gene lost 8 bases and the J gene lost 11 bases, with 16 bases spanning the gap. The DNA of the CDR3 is TGTGCCAGCGACCGCCAGTCCGTGGCACCCCTCCACTTT. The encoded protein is CASDRQSVAPLHF.